The next 30 T cell receptor beta chains were all read from a single sample in a study of T cells after yellow fever vaccination. MiXCR was run by TCRdb on the 5' RACE reads, yielding one entry per CDR3 protein. Of about 160,000 distinct CDR3 sequences listed, less than 9% were seen once; the top ten hold more than 2%. The source was CD4+ T cells sorted from PBMCs, collected 4 to 6 days after the first yellow fever vaccination. The receptors come from a man in his late teens or twenties who received the YFV17D yellow fever vaccine.

V gene TRBV11-2 combines with J gene TRBJ2-1; the D gene is possibly TRBD1 (5 bases). Trimming removed 4 bases from V and 3 bases from J, with 10 bases in between. This CDR3 region has 14 residues. The germline CDR1 and CDR2 sequences are SGHAT and FQNNGV. CDR3 DNA: TGTGCCAGCAGCTCCAACCAGGGCTACAATGAGCAGTTCTTC. Its translation is CASSSNQGYNEQFF.

This chain uses TRBV4-3 with TRBJ1-1, with TRBD1 as a possible D gene (6 bases). Germline CDR1 and CDR2: LGHNA and YSLEER. Trimming took off 0 bases at V and 6 bases at J, with 11 bases between the two ends. The CDR3 extends over 14 amino acids. The CDR3 sequence: CASSQEPGAPEAFF. CDR3 bases: TGCGCCAGCAGCCAAGAACCAGGGGCCCCTGAAGCTTTCTTT.

V is TRBV27 and J is TRBJ1-2, with D uncertain. The CDR3 has 16 amino acids. Per the germline V gene, CDR1 is MNHEY and CDR2 is SMNVEV (reference sequence). V was trimmed by 5 bases and J by 4 bases, leaving 20 bases between them. The CDR3 reads CASSPTPPGRIYGYTF. In nucleotides, the CDR3 is TGTGCCAGCAGTCCTACCCCACCCGGCAGAATCTATGGCTACACCTTC.

The rearrangement joins TRBV28 to TRBJ2-3; 7 bases map to TRBD2. The trim removed 8 bases at V and 0 bases at J, leaving 11 bases unmatched. Germline CDR1 and CDR2: MDHEN and SYDVKM. The CDR3 is 16 amino acids. CDR3 in amino acids: CASPPPGGGSTDTQYF. The DNA of the CDR3 is TGTGCCAGCCCCCCCCCGGGCGGGGGTAGCACAGATACGCAGTATTTT.

This clonotype was seen a few times. The V gene is TRBV5-4, the J gene TRBJ1-1; D not resolved. The germline V and J ends were trimmed by 5 bases and 3 bases, with 11 bases remaining between them. The CDR3 runs to 13 residues. Germline CDR1 reads SGHNT; CDR2 reads YYREEE (reference sequence). The CDR3 loop is CASRLQGDTEAFF. CDR3 coding DNA: TGTGCCAGCAGACTCCAAGGAGACACTGAAGCTTTCTTT.

This clonotype has ten or more counts. The CDR3 spells CSVPFKGIYNEQFF. The CDR3, as DNA: TGCAGTGTGCCGTTCAAGGGAATCTACAATGAGCAGTTCTTC. The J gene is TRBJ2-1, the V gene TRBV20-1; D not resolved. CDR3 size: 14 residues. CDR1 and CDR2 (germline): DFQATT, SNEGSKA (reference sequence). V gave up 7 bases and J gave up 3 bases, with 16 bases separating them.

About this clonotype: A much bigger clone sits one base away, suggesting this may be a read error. The chain uses TRBV7-9 and TRBJ2-7; D gene uncertain. The germline V gene has CDR1 SEHNR and CDR2 FQNEAQ (reference sequence). This CDR3 has 14 amino acids. CDR3 amino acids: CARSLVTPAYEQYF. CDR3 coding DNA: TGTGCCAGAAGCTTAGTTACTCCCGCCTACGAGCAGTACTTC.

The gene calls are TRBV18 and TRBJ1-3; possible D gene TRBD1, 6 bases. Germline V gene data show CDR1 as KGHSH and CDR2 as LQKENI. The V and J ends lost 6 bases and 8 bases respectively, with 20 bases between them. The CDR3 has 15 amino acids. Here the CDR3 reads CASSTQGLLGDTIYF. The CDR3 DNA reads TGTGCCAGCTCTACACAGGGCCTGCTGGGTGACACCATATATTTT.

The V call is TRBV18, the J call TRBJ1-1; a possible D gene is TRBD1 (5 bases). Trimming took 0 bases from V and 5 from J, leaving 13 bases between them. Germline V gene lookup returns CDR1 KGHSH and CDR2 LQKENI. The CDR3 runs to 15 residues. The CDR3 reads CASSPPNGRETEAFF. The CDR3 DNA sequence: TGTGCCAGCTCACCACCGAATGGCAGGGAGACTGAAGCTTTCTTT.

This clonotype occurred a few times. CDR3: CASRAVGTDTQYF. The CDR3 nucleotides are TGTGCCAGCCGAGCGGTTGGCACAGATACGCAGTATTTT. The V call is TRBV5-6, the J call TRBJ2-3, with a possible D match to TRBD2 (5 bases). Germline V lookup: CDR1 SGHDT, CDR2 YYEEEE. The V end lost 7 bases, the J end lost 1 base, and 10 bases lay between the germline ends. The CDR3 has 13 amino acids.

In this sample, this clonotype turned up a few times. The V gene is TRBV2, the J gene TRBJ2-2, with a tentative D call TRBD1 (6 bases). In germline, CDR1 is SNHLY, CDR2 FYNNEI. Trimming cost V 4 bases and J 0 bases, with 9 bases left between them. The CDR3 totals 15 residues. The CDR3 DNA reads TGTGCCAGCAGTGGACAGGCAGCGAACACCGGGGAGCTGTTTTTT. Encoded protein: CASSGQAANTGELFF.

The J gene is TRBJ2-1, the V gene TRBV2, with a weak D call TRBD2 (5 bases). Germline loops: CDR1 SNHLY, CDR2 FYNNEI. V lost 1 base and J 9 bases, leaving 13 bases between the germline ends. The CDR3 loop spans 14 amino acids. The CDR3 coding sequence is TGTGCCAGCAGTGAAGTCCAGCGGTCTGGTGAGCAGTTCTTC. It translates to CASSEVQRSGEQFF.

This clonotype was observed at least ten times. CDR3 residues: CASTEGQKNTEAFF. The CDR3 DNA reads as TGCGCCAGCACCGAGGGACAGAAGAACACTGAAGCTTTCTTT. The rearrangement joins TRBV5-1 to TRBJ1-1, with TRBD1 matching 7 bases. Looked up from germline, CDR1 is SGHRS and CDR2 is YFSETQ. The V and J ends lost 6 bases and 1 base, in that order; junction bases with no gene match: 6. The CDR3 consists of 14 residues.

In this sample, this clonotype turned up many times. The chain employs TRBV20-1 and TRBJ2-3; D uncertain. Deletions cut 3 bases from V and 2 bases from J, with 6 bases between. Per the germline V gene, CDR1 is DFQATT and CDR2 is SNEGSKA (reference sequence). This CDR3 contains 12 residues. The CDR3 loop reads CSASPVTDTQYF. CDR3 nucleotide sequence: TGCAGTGCTAGTCCAGTCACAGATACGCAGTATTTT.

This clonotype showed up many times. This chain joins TRBV7-3 and TRBJ1-1, with a weak D call TRBD1 (6 bases). V was trimmed by 5 bases and J by 5 bases, leaving 18 bases between them. The CDR3 extends over 15 amino acids. Germline-derived CDR1 and CDR2 are SGHTA and FQGTGA. The CDR3 coding sequence is TGTGCCAGCAGCCCCGGTACAGGGAGTAGGACTGAAGCTTTCTTT. It translates to CASSPGTGSRTEAFF.

There are many counts of this clonotype. The chain couples TRBV12-3 or TRBV12-4 to TRBJ2-3; 10 bases fit TRBD2. The CDR3 totals 15 residues. Trimming removed 3 bases from V and 4 bases from J; junction bases left unmatched: 4. CDR3 DNA: TGTGCCAGCAGTTTTCCGGGACTAGCGTCAGATACGCAGTATTTT. It encodes CASSFPGLASDTQYF.

This clonotype was counted many times. The chain combines TRBV30 with TRBJ2-5; D could derive from TRBD1 or TRBD2 (6 bases each). CDR3 size: 18 residues. CDR1 and CDR2 from the germline V gene are GTSNPN and SVGIG (reference sequence). V was trimmed by 3 bases and J by 3 bases, leaving 26 bases between them. CDR3 amino acids: CAWRDGGRGGPLKETQYF. CDR3 nucleotide sequence: TGTGCCTGGAGGGATGGGGGGCGCGGAGGTCCCTTAAAAGAGACCCAGTACTTC.

This clonotype was detected ten times or more. The gene calls are TRBV7-9 and TRBJ2-3, with TRBD1 as a possible D gene (6 bases). Deletions cut 5 bases from V and 1 base from J, with 7 bases between. Looked up from germline, CDR1 is SEHNR and CDR2 is FQNEAQ (reference sequence). This CDR3 has 13 residues. For the CDR3, the DNA is TGTGCCAGCAGCCGGACAGGCACAGATACGCAGTATTTT. Encoded protein: CASSRTGTDTQYF. The full variable domain, completed using reference TRBV7-9 and TRBJ2-3, is DTGVSQNPRHKITKRGQNVTFRCDPISEHNRLYWYRQTLGQGPEFLTYFQNEAQLEKSRLLSDRFSAERPKGSFSTLEIQRTEQGDSAMYLCASSRTGTDTQYFGPGTRLTVL.

This clonotype was recorded many times. This chain links TRBV7-3 with TRBJ2-2; TRBD1 is a possible D gene (5 bases). This CDR3 contains 13 residues. Between the trimmed V and J ends, which lost 5 bases and 5 bases, there was a span of 9 bases. CDR1 SGHTA and CDR2 FQGTGA come from the germline V gene. Here the CDR3 reads CASSQGETGELFF. The CDR3 DNA reads TGTGCCAGCAGCCAAGGGGAAACCGGGGAGCTGTTTTTT.

In its sample, this clonotype was seen many times. The V gene is TRBV7-2, the J gene TRBJ2-3; the D gene is possibly TRBD2 (5 bases). There are 15 residues in the CDR3. V was shortened by 2 bases and J by 2 bases, with 11 bases between the two germline ends. CDR1 is SGHTA, CDR2 FQGNSA, per germline. CDR3 bases: TGTGCCAGCAGCTTAAGCGGCTCTTTCACAGATACGCAGTATTTT. It codes for CASSLSGSFTDTQYF.

This sequence joins TRBV20-1 and TRBJ2-1, with D perhaps TRBD2 (6 bases). Trimming pared 4 bases from V and 0 bases from J, leaving 10 bases between. CDR3 size: 14 residues. Germline V gene sequence: CDR1 DFQATT, CDR2 SNEGSKA (reference sequence). The CDR3 region is CSATGLRSYNEQFF. As DNA, the CDR3 is TGCAGTGCTACAGGACTACGCTCCTACAATGAGCAGTTCTTC.

This clonotype was detected ten times or more. V is TRBV4-1 and J is TRBJ2-7; D assignment may be TRBD1 or TRBD2 (6 bases each). Trimming stripped 0 bases from V and 8 bases from J, with 14 bases between. CDR1 and CDR2 from the germline V gene are MGHRA and YSYEKL. The CDR3 consists of 14 residues. The CDR3: CASSQEATGAKQYV. The DNA of the CDR3 is TGCGCCAGCAGCCAAGAAGCTACGGGGGCGAAGCAGTACGTC.

This clonotype was seen many times. The chain carries TRBV20-1 and TRBJ1-5, with 8 bases identical to TRBD1. The V gene's germline CDR1 is DFQATT and CDR2 SNEGSKA (reference sequence). The length of the CDR3 is 16 residues. Trimming at V came to 2 bases and at J to 4 bases, leaving 10 bases not matched to a gene. CDR3 amino acids: CSARTTGQGKNQPQHF. CDR3 DNA sequence: TGCAGTGCTAGAACAACTGGACAGGGAAAAAATCAGCCCCAGCATTTT.

The DNA of the CDR3 is TGTGCCCTCAGTCACGACACGGGACACAACACTGAAGCTTTCTTT. This translates into CALSHDTGHNTEAFF. The V call is TRBV2, the J call TRBJ1-1; D may be TRBD1 (6 bases). Germline V gene lookup returns CDR1 SNHLY and CDR2 FYNNEI. Trimming shortened V by 11 bases and J by 2 bases, and 21 bases separated the two germline ends. The CDR3 is 15 amino acids. Combining the CDR3 with reference TRBV2 and TRBJ1-1 gives the whole variable domain EPEVTQTPSHQVTQMGQEVILRCVPISNHLYFYWYRQILGQKVEFLVSFYNNEISEKSEIFDDQFSVERPDGSNFTLKIRSTKLEDSAMYFCALSHDTGHNTEAFFGQGTRLTVV.

This clonotype was seen at least ten times. J is TRBJ2-1 and V is TRBV10-3, with TRBD1 identical over 9 bases. V was clipped by 6 bases and J by 10 bases; unmatched bases: 10. The CDR3 is 14 amino acids. Germline V lookup: CDR1 ENHRY, CDR2 SYGVKD. CDR3 loop: CAISNGQGSQEQFF. CDR3 DNA: TGTGCCATCAGCAACGGACAGGGGAGTCAAGAGCAGTTCTTC.

The chain recombines TRBV7-9 with TRBJ1-1, with a weak D call TRBD1 (5 bases). The germline V gene encodes CDR1 SEHNR and CDR2 FQNEAQ (reference sequence). This CDR3 comprises 17 residues. Between the trimmed V and J ends, which lost 6 bases and 4 bases, there was a span of 24 bases. The DNA of the CDR3 is TGTGCCAGCAGGTTTCCCCCTCTCGAGGGGCTGATCACTGAAGCTTTCTTT. Encoded protein: CASRFPPLEGLITEAFF. The complete variable domain, with remaining parts taken from reference TRBV7-9 and TRBJ1-1, reads DTGVSQNPRHKITKRGQNVTFRCDPISEHNRLYWYRQTLGQGPEFLTYFQNEAQLEKSRLLSDRFSAERPKGSFSTLEIQRTEQGDSAMYLCASRFPPLEGLITEAFFGQGTRLTVV.

This clonotype has just a few counts. The rearrangement uses TRBV10-3 and TRBJ1-6, with D uncertain. The CDR3 extends over 13 amino acids. Germline V gives CDR1 ENHRY, CDR2 SYGVKD. V was trimmed by 8 bases and J by 10 bases, leaving 15 bases between them. CDR3 protein: CAIHPRQNSPLHF. The CDR3 nucleotides read TGTGCCATCCACCCACGACAAAACTCACCCCTCCACTTT.

This clonotype was seen ten or more times. This chain joins TRBV6-2 or TRBV6-3 and TRBJ1-1, with D possibly TRBD1 on 6 matching bases. V was shortened by 6 bases and J by 8 bases, with 13 bases between the two germline ends. CDR1 and CDR2 (germline): MNHEY, SVGEGT. This CDR3 region has 12 residues. The CDR3 DNA is TGTGCCAGCAGCCAGTGGACAGAAGAAGCTTTCTTT. It encodes CASSQWTEEAFF.

Only a few counts were recorded for this clonotype. The J gene is TRBJ1-5, the V gene TRBV5-1; D ambiguous. The V gene's germline CDR1 is SGHRS and CDR2 YFSETQ. V was pared by 0 bases and J by 6 bases, with 10 bases between. This CDR3 region has 14 residues. CDR3 DNA sequence: TGCGCCAGCAGCTTGGGCGGGGTCGGTCAGCCCCAGCATTTT. Translated: CASSLGGVGQPQHF. Looking up the rest from reference TRBV5-1 and TRBJ1-5 gives the full variable domain: KAGVTQTPRYLIKTRGQQVTLSCSPISGHRSVSWYQQTPGQGLQFLFEYFSETQRNKGNFPGRFSGRQFSNSRSEMNVSTLELGDSALYLCASSLGGVGQPQHFGDGTRLSIL.

This clonotype was observed at least ten times. The junction departs from germline at one end; a sequencing error may be responsible. V usage is TRBV6-1 and J usage is TRBJ1-6; D possibly corresponds to TRBD1 (5 bases). In germline, CDR1 is MNHNS, CDR2 SASEGT. This CDR3 comprises 14 residues. The CDR3 DNA is TGTGCCAGCAGTGAATGGGGGGATGATTCACCCCTCCACTTC. It codes for CASSEWGDDSPLHF.